This is a list of T cell receptor beta chains from one sample in a study of T cell changes during pregnancy in multiple sclerosis. Sequencing used immunoSEQ multiplex PCR; TCRdb keeps in-frame clones, though not all of them. The data contain more than 35,000 clones, under 95% of them singletons. Sample: CD4+ T cells from peripheral blood mononuclear cells, taken in the third trimester of pregnancy. The receptors here all came from a female donor in good health, enrolled as a control in a pregnancy study. Each CDR3 is given with its conserved first and last residue. The order of the fields is clone size, V gene, J gene, D gene, CDR3 length, CDR3 protein, CDR3 DNA. A D gene is named only where the DNA matches it firmly. Rows give clone size only sometimes, using once, few, many, or a class for an expanded clone.

>-|TRBV11-2|TRBJ2-3|-|17
CASSPFTASETTLTQYF
TGTGCCAGCAGCCCATTTACCGCGAGCGAGACGACCCTGACGCAGTATTTT
>-|TRBV19|TRBJ1-2|-|15
CASSILADSPLGYTF
TGTGCCAGTAGTATACTAGCTGACTCCCCATTGGGCTACACCTTC
>-|TRBV19|TRBJ1-5|-|16
CASRPRRQGTTQPQHF
TGTGCCAGTAGACCGCGCCGGCAGGGGACTACTCAGCCCCAGCATTTT
>once|TRBV5-1|TRBJ1-3|TRBD1|16
CASSSGTVISGNTIYF
TGCGCCAGCAGCTCAGGGACAGTAATTTCTGGAAACACCATATATTTT
>-|TRBV7-9|TRBJ1-3|-|15
CASSEKGLSGNTIYF
TGTGCCAGCAGCGAAAAGGGGCTCTCTGGAAACACCATATATTTT
>-|TRBV7-9|TRBJ1-1|-|13
CASSVQGNTEAFF
TGTGCCAGCAGTGTACAGGGGAACACTGAAGCTTTCTTT
>-|TRBV18|TRBJ1-1|-|14
CASSLGHMNTEAFF
TGTGCCAGCTCACTCGGACATATGAACACTGAAGCTTTCTTT
>-|TRBV7-8|TRBJ1-3|-|16
CASSLGQRLSGNTIYF
TGTGCCAGCAGCTTGGGGCAGAGACTCTCTGGAAACACCATATATTTT
>-|TRBV6-5|TRBJ1-2|-|13
CASSYYSPISYTF
TGTGCCAGCAGTTACTACAGTCCTATAAGCTACACCTTC
>once|TRBV2|TRBJ2-7|-|16
CASSAGWGPLSYEQYF
TGTGCCAGCAGTGCAGGGTGGGGGCCTTTAAGCTACGAGCAGTACTTC
>-|TRBV28|TRBJ1-4|TRBD1|15
CASRISRTGSGKLFF
TGTGCCAGCAGAATAAGCAGGACAGGGAGCGGAAAACTGTTTTTT
>-|TRBV7-2|TRBJ1-2|-|13
CASSLVGDWGYTF
TGTGCCAGCAGCTTAGTGGGTGACTGGGGCTACACCTTC
>-|TRBV4-1|TRBJ2-3|-|14
CASSQDRNTDTQYF
TGCGCCAGCAGCCAAGACAGAAACACAGATACGCAGTATTTT
>-|TRBV30|TRBJ1-2|-|12
CAWSLGARGYTF
TGTGCCTGGAGCCTGGGGGCGCGAGGCTACACCTTC
>once|TRBV14|TRBJ1-5|-|15
CASSQGGASNQPQHF
TGTGCCAGCAGCCAAGGAGGAGCTAGCAATCAGCCCCAGCATTTT
>-|TRBV19|TRBJ2-6|-|16
CASSTGIVPGANVLTF
TGTGCCAGTAGTACAGGGATAGTTCCTGGGGCCAACGTCCTGACTTTC
>-|TRBV7-2|TRBJ1-2|TRBD1|14
CASSSYDRVYGYTF
TGTGCCAGCAGCTCATACGACAGGGTCTATGGCTACACCTTC
>-|TRBV10-1|TRBJ2-1|TRBD1|16
CASSESGTGAYNEQFF
TGCGCCAGCAGTGAGTCCGGGACAGGGGCCTACAATGAGCAGTTCTTC
>-|TRBV7-8|TRBJ2-6|-|17
CASSLELTGSGANVLTF
TGTGCCAGCAGCTTAGAACTCACGGGCTCTGGGGCCAACGTCCTGACTTTC
>-|TRBV5-1|TRBJ1-5|-|15
CASSSLTGSNQPQHF
TGCGCCAGCAGCTCCCTCACGGGTAGCAATCAGCCCCAGCATTTT
>-|TRBV5-6|TRBJ2-5|TRBD2|16
CASSLVDGRPGGTQYF
TGTGCCAGCAGCTTGGTTGACGGGAGGCCCGGCGGGACCCAGTACTTC
>-|TRBV6-1|TRBJ2-1|-|14
CASSEVRGSGTCFF
TGTGCCAGCAGTGAAGTCAGGGGCTCGGGAACGTGCTTCTTC
>-|TRBV11-2|TRBJ2-7|TRBD2|16
CASRLAGRRRVNEQYF
TGTGCCAGCAGGCTAGCGGGAAGGAGGCGCGTTAACGAGCAGTACTTC
>-|TRBV7-8|TRBJ2-7|-|15
CASSLNTAVSHEQYF
TGTGCCAGCAGCTTGAATACGGCGGTTTCCCACGAGCAGTACTTC
>-|TRBV28|TRBJ2-7|TRBD1|14
CASSKPMTGNEQYF
TGTGCCAGCAGTAAACCTATGACAGGGAACGAGCAGTACTTC
>once|TRBV19|TRBJ2-7|-|12
CASSIGGYEQYF
TGTGCCAGTAGTATTGGAGGCTACGAGCAGTACTTC
>-|TRBV4-1|TRBJ1-2|-|15
CASSQVDGGPNGYTF
TGCGCCAGCAGCCAAGTCGACGGGGGGCCGAATGGCTACACCTTC
>-|TRBV7-6|TRBJ1-5|TRBD1|13
CASGTDRNQPQHF
TGTGCCAGCGGGACAGACAGAAATCAGCCCCAGCATTTT
>-|TRBV6-5|TRBJ2-7|TRBD1|14
CASSYGRGLGEQYF
TGTGCCAGCAGTTACGGCAGGGGGCTAGGCGAGCAGTACTTC
>-|TRBV29-1|TRBJ1-2|TRBD1|13
CSVNIGTGYGYTF
TGCAGCGTTAATATAGGGACAGGGTACGGCTACACCTTC
>-|TRBV4-2|TRBJ1-4|TRBD1|18
CASSPGRDRLATNEKLFF
TGTGCCAGCAGCCCTGGCCGGGACAGGTTAGCAACTAATGAAAAACTGTTTTTT
>-|TRBV11-2|TRBJ2-7|TRBD2|15
CASSLAGLGGGEQYF
TGTGCCAGCAGCTTAGCGGGACTAGGGGGGGGCGAGCAGTACTTC
>-|TRBV5-1|TRBJ2-5|-|13
CASSPTVQETQYF
TGCGCCAGCAGCCCCACGGTCCAAGAGACCCAGTACTTC
>-|TRBV10-2|TRBJ2-7|-|14
CASSESSTVYEQYF
TGCGCCAGCAGTGAGTCGTCGACAGTATACGAGCAGTACTTC
>-|TRBV5-4|TRBJ2-7|-|16
CASRQIPGGNRYEQYF
TGTGCCAGCAGACAAATCCCCGGGGGTAATCGTTACGAGCAGTACTTC
>-|TRBV6-1|TRBJ1-1|-|11
CASRQLTEAFF
TGTGCCAGCAGGCAGTTGACTGAAGCTTTCTTT
>-|TRBV20-1|TRBJ2-5|TRBD2|9
CSATGRVHF
TGCAGTGCCACGGGGAGGGTTCACTTC
>once|TRBV29-1|TRBJ2-1|TRBD1|12
CSVVRTGGEQFF
TGCAGCGTTGTCCGGACAGGGGGCGAGCAGTTCTTC
>-|TRBV29-1|TRBJ2-1|TRBD1|13
CSTSGTVLNEQFF
TGCAGCACTTCCGGGACAGTTCTAAATGAGCAGTTCTTC
>-|TRBV7-9|TRBJ2-7|-|18
CASSLSGAGIVYSYEQYF
TGTGCCAGCAGCTTATCAGGGGCAGGGATAGTTTACTCCTACGAGCAGTACTTC
>-|TRBV2|TRBJ2-1|TRBD1|13
CASSRQGKAEQFF
TGTGCCAGCAGTCGACAGGGGAAGGCTGAGCAGTTCTTC
>-|TRBV5-6|TRBJ2-3|TRBD1|17
CASSATGTGESTDTQYF
TGTGCCAGCAGCGCTACCGGGACAGGGGAAAGCACAGATACGCAGTATTTT
>-|TRBV4-2|TRBJ2-7|-|14
CASSTRTPPYEQYF
TGTGCCAGCAGCACGCGGACTCCACCCTACGAGCAGTACTTC
>-|TRBV4-2|TRBJ2-5|-|15
CASSQDLADQETQYF
TGTGCCAGCAGCCAAGACTTAGCGGACCAAGAGACCCAGTACTTC
>-|TRBV5-4|TRBJ2-3|TRBD1|14
CASSSGQNRDTQYF
TGTGCCAGCAGCTCGGGACAGAACAGAGATACGCAGTATTTT
>-|TRBV6-5|TRBJ2-1|-|14
CASSYGEVVNEQFF
TGTGCCAGCAGTTACGGAGAAGTCGTCAATGAGCAGTTCTTC
>-|TRBV28|TRBJ2-3|TRBD1|14
CASSGTASTDTQYF
TGTGCCAGCAGCGGGACAGCTAGCACAGATACGCAGTATTTT
>-|TRBV27|TRBJ2-7|TRBD2|17
CASSLLGLADSSYEQYF
TGTGCCAGCAGTTTATTGGGACTAGCGGATAGCTCCTACGAGCAGTACTTC
>-|TRBV4-1|TRBJ1-5|-|14
CASSQEGLNQPQHF
TGCGCCAGCAGCCAAGAGGGACTCAATCAGCCCCAGCATTTT
>-|TRBV11-2|TRBJ2-2|-|17
CASSRNRLVANTGELFF
TGTGCCAGCAGCCGGAACCGACTAGTCGCGAACACCGGGGAGCTGTTTTTT
>-|TRBV19|TRBJ2-7|-|13
CASSFGVSYEQYF
TGTGCCAGTTCTTTCGGTGTCTCCTACGAGCAGTACTTC
>few|TRBV5-5|TRBJ1-5|TRBD1|15
CASSSNTGGNQPQHF
TGTGCCAGCAGCTCTAATACAGGGGGCAATCAGCCCCAGCATTTT
>-|TRBV5-6|TRBJ2-7|TRBD1|17
CASSFDPVDRGSYEQYF
TGTGCCAGCAGCTTCGACCCGGTTGACAGGGGATCCTACGAGCAGTACTTC
>-|TRBV19|TRBJ1-2|-|13
CASTGEGRYGYTF
TGTGCCAGTACTGGGGAGGGGCGCTATGGCTACACCTTC
>-|TRBV27|TRBJ2-7|TRBD1|14
CASSSGQGLREQYF
TGTGCCAGCAGTTCGGGACAGGGCTTGAGGGAGCAGTACTTC